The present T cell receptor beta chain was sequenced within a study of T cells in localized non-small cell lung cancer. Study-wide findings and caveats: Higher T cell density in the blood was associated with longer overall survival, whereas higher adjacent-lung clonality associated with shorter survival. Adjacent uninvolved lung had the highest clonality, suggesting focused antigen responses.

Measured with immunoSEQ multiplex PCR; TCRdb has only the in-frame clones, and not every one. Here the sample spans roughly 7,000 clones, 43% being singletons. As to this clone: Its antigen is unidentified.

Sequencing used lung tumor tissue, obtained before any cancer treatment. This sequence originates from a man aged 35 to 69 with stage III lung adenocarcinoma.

CDR3 bases: TGTGCCAGCGTTGCGGGCGACCACGGCACAGATACGCAGTATTTT. It specifies CASVAGDHGTDTQYF. The chain links TRBV6-8 to TRBJ2-3; a possible D gene is TRBD2 (5 bases). V lost 8 bases, J lost 1 base, and 16 bases lay in between. The CDR3 runs 15 residues. Germline-derived CDR1 and CDR2 are MNHGY and SAAAGT.